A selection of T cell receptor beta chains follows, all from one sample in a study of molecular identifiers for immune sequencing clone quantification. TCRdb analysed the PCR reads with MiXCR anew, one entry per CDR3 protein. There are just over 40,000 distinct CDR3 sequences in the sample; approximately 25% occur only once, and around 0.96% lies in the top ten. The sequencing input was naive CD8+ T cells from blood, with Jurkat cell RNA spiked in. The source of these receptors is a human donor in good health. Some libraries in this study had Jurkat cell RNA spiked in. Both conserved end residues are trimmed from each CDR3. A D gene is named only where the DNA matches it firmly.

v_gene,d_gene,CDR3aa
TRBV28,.,ASSRETVSYEQY
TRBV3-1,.,ASSQELPWETQY
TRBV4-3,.,ARRHGSGVGQPQH
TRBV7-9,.,ASSFSFSVGDDRQETQY
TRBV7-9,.,ASSPPGVGNTEAF
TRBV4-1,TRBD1,ASSPYHRGTEAF
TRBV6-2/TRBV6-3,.,ASSYGGSPTYNEQF
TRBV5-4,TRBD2,ASSLTSGGVNEQY
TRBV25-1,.,ASGTGGEQF
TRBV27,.,ASSWNMNTEAF
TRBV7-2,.,ASSERGVPSGNTIY
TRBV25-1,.,ASSESRGVDEQY
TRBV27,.,ASSLSGGVNTGELF
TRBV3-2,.,ASSSPGKNIQY
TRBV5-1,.,ASSQTGLRENAAF
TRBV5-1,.,ASSLDGVYSTEAF
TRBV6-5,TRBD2,ASSYSPSGSTDTQY
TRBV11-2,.,ASSSRSQYEQY
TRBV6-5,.,AGGLSGRGSYGEQF
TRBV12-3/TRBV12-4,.,ASALSPGHLPYEQY
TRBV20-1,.,SGETGTYEQY
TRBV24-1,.,ATRASSYEQY
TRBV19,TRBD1,ASSTLPVGQGGQPQH
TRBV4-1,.,ASSQVVSNQPQH
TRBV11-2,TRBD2,ASSLGTGVAGDTQY
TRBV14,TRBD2,VGSQGDYPTYEQY
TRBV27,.,ATWERGREQY
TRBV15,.,ATSRDHPLREQETQY
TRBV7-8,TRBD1,ASSSGTGSTDTQY
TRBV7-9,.,ASSLVYAF
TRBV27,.,ASSFGPYNEQF
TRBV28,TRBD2,AGSLAHTSGSYYEQY
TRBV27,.,ASSLGRGVRNEQY
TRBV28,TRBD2,ASSFHLGTSGLYEQY
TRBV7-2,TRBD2,ASGLGFSGGGTSTDTQY
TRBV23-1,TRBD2,ARSPEAGGTTDTLY
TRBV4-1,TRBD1,AGGQFVGGTGGADPEAF
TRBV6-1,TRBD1,ASSLSRGTSNQPQH
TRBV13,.,ASSPYPPRAKNNEQF
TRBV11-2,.,ASSFGAQRAYEQY
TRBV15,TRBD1,ATSRDIGTGEGYT
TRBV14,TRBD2,ASSQEIAGSYNEQF
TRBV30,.,AWSYTEAF
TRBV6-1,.,ASRWGGYDTEAF
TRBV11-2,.,ASSLEGLASTDTQY
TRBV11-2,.,ARSSNTGSGELF